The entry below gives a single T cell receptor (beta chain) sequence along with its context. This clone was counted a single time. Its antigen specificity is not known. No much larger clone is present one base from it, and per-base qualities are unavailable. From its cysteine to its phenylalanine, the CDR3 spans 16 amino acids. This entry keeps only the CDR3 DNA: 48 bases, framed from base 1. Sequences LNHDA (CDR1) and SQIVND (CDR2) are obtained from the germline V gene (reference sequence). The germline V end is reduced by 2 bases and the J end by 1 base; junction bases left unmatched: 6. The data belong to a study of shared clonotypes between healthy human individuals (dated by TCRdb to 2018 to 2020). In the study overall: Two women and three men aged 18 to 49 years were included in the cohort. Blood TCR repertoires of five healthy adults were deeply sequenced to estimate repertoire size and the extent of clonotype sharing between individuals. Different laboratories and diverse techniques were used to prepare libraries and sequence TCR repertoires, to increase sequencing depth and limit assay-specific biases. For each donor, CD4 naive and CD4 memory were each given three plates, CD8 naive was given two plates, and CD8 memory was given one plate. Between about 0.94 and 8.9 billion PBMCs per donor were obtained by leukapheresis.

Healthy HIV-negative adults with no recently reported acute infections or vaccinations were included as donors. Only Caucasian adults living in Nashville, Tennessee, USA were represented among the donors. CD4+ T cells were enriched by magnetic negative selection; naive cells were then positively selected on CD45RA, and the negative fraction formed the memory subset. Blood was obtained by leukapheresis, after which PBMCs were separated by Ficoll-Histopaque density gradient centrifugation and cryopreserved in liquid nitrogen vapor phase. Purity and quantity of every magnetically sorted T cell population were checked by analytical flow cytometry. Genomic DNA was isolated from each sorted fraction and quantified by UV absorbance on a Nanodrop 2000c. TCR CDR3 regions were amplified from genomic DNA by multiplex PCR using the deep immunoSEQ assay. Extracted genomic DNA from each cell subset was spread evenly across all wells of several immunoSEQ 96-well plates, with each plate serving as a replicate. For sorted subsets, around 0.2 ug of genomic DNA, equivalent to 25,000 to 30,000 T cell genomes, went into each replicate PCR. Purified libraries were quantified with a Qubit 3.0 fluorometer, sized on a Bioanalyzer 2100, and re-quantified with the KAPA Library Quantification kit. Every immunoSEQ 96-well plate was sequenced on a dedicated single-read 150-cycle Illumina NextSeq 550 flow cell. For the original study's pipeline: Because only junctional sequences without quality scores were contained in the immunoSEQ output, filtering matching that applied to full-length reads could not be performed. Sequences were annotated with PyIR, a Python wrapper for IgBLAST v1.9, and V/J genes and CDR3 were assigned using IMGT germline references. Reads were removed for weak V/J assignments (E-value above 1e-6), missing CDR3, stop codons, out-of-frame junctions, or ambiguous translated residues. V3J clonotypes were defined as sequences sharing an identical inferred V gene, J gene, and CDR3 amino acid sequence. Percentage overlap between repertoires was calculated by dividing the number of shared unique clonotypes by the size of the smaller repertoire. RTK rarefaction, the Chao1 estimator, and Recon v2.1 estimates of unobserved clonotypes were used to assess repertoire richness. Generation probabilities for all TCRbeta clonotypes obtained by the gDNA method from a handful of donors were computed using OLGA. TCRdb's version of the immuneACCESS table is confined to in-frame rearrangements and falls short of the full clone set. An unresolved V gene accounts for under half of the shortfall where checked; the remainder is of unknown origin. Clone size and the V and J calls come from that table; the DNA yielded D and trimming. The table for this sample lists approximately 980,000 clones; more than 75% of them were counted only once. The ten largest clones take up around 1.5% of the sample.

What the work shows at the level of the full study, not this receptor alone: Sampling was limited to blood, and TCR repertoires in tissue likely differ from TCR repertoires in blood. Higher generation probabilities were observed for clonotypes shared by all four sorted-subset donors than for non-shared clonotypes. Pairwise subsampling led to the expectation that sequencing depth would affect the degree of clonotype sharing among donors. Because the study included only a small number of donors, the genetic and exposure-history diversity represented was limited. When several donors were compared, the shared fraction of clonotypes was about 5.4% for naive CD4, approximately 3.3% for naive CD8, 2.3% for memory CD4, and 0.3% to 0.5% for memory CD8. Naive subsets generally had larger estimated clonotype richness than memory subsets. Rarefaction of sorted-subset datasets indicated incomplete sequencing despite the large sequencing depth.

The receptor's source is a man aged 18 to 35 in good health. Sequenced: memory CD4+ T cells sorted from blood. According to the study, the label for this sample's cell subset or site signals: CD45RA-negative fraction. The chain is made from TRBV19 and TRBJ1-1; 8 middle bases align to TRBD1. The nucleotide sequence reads TGTGCCAGTAGTATATCTATAGGACAGGGGAACACTGAAGCTTTCTTT. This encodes CASSISIGQGNTEAFF.